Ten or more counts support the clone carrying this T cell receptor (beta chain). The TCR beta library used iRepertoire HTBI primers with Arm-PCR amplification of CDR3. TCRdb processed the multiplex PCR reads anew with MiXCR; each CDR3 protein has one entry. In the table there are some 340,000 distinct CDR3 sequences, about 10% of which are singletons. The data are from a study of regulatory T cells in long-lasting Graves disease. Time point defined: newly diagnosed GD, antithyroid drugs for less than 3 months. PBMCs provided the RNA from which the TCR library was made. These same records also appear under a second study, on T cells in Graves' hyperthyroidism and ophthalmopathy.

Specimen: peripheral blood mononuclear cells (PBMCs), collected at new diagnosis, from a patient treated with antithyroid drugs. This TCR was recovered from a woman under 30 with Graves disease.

Here the CDR3 reads CSAMKSGTGQHRGTDTQYF. As DNA, the CDR3 is TGCAGTGCCATGAAATCCGGGACAGGGCAGCACAGAGGGACAGATACGCAGTATTTT. This chain joins TRBV20-1 and TRBJ2-3, with 9 bases matching TRBD1. Germline trimming cut 6 bases from V and 3 bases from J; bases unmatched to any gene: 22. Germline lookup yields CDR1 DFQATT and CDR2 SNEGSKA (reference sequence). The CDR3 is 19 amino acids.